The present TCR beta chain was sequenced within a study of T cell clonality in common variable immunodeficiency. Findings and limits, study-wide: CVID subjects showed higher TCRbeta clonality than healthy controls.

CVID and control samples used equivalent genomic DNA input. Measured with immunoSEQ multiplex PCR; TCRdb has only the in-frame clones, and not every one. The repertoire yields around 55,000 clones, none seen only once; the top ten contain about 1.7%. This clone appeared many times. Its antigen is unidentified. The DNA ends 3 residues before the CDR3 does, and the rest of the CDR3 is filled in from the germline J gene. Trimming cost V 3 bases and J 7 bases; bases outside gene matches: 13. Germline CDR1 SGDLS, CDR2 YYNGEE. This CDR3 is built from 17 residues. What was sequenced was peripheral blood mononuclear cells. The receptor comes from a person aged 18 to 75 in good health. V is TRBV9 and J is TRBJ1-6; TRBD1 aligns across 7 bases. This chain's CDR3 is CASSATRDSTSNSPLHF. The covered CDR3 bases are TGTGCCAGCAGCGCAACCCGGGACAGTACCTCCAATTCACCC.